This T cell receptor beta chain was recorded in a study of OX40 agonist ivuxolimab in advanced cancers. Study background: Every 2 weeks, patients received ivuxolimab intravenously, dosed at 0.01 to 10 mg/kg. Recorded diagnoses for dose-escalation patients were hepatocellular carcinoma, melanoma, renal cell or head and neck cancer.

Assay: immunoSEQ multiplex PCR; the TCRdb copy retains only in-frame clones and omits some. Altogether more than 20,000 clones are present, around 84% being singletons, with the ten largest covering around a third. The germline gives CDR1 MNHEY, CDR2 SVGAGI. V lost 0 bases and J 5 bases, leaving 13 bases between the germline ends. The CDR3 has 15 residues. The TCR sequence derives from an adult with an advanced solid tumor such as melanoma, head and neck, liver or kidney cancer. This chain connects TRBV6-5 to TRBJ2-5, with D perhaps TRBD2 (6 bases). Material: CD4+ or CD8+ T cells sorted from blood, obtained in a trial of the OX40 agonist ivuxolimab. CDR3 sequence reads: CASSYSGEEEETQYF. The CDR3 coding sequence is TGTGCCAGCAGTTACTCCGGGGAGGAGGAGGAGACCCAGTACTTC.